The source of this T cell receptor (beta chain) is a study of shared clonotypes between healthy human individuals. Study-wide points: Sharing across four donors was highest in naive CD4 (around 5%) and lowest in memory CD8 (roughly 0.4%).

Sorted-subset replicate PCR reactions were performed with about 190 ng DNA, corresponding to roughly 27,000 T cell genomes. The table came from immunoSEQ multiplex PCR; TCRdb's copy has only in-frame clones and leaves some out. Of almost 700,000 clones listed, around 92% are singletons. Terminally differentiated effector memory CD45RA+ cells were left out of the naive CD8 fraction, which was CD45RO-negative and positively selected for CCR7. This clone has only one observation. As yet, its antigen is unknown. Germline V gives CDR1 SGHVS, CDR2 FNYEAQ. The J segment lost 6 bases and the V segment lost 5 bases, leaving 13 bases of the junction unmatched. CDR3 length equals 17 residues.

This rearrangement joins TRBV7-6 to TRBJ1-2; TRBD1 agrees at 12 bases. This clonotype was obtained from a man aged 25-45 years in good health. The sequenced sample was naive CD8+ T cells sorted from blood. CDR3 in amino acids: CASSLRDRGLRDDGYTF. The DNA of the CDR3 is TGTGCCAGCAGCCTCCGGGACAGGGGGCTCAGGGACGATGGCTACACCTTC.